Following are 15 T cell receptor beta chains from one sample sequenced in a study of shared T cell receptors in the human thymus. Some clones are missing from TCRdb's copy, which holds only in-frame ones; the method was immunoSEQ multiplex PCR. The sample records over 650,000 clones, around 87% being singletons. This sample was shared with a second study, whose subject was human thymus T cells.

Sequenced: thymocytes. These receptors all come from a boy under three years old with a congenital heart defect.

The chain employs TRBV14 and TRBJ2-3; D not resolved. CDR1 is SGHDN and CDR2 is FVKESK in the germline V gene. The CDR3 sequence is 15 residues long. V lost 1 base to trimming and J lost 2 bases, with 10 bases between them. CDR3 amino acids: CASSQAQQFTDTQYF. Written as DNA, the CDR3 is TGTGCCAGCAGCCAAGCTCAACAGTTCACAGATACGCAGTATTTT.

The DNA for the CDR3 is TGTGCCAGCAGCTTACGCGCAGGGATTAGCAATCAGCCCCAGCATTTT. Translated, it gives CASSLRAGISNQPQHF. This rearrangement joins TRBV7-2 to TRBJ1-5; a weak D match, TRBD1 (5 bases). V was shortened by 2 bases and J by 0 bases, with 11 bases between the two germline ends. This CDR3 has 16 amino acids. Looked up from germline, CDR1 is SGHTA and CDR2 is FQGNSA. Drawing the rest from reference TRBV7-2 and TRBJ1-5, the complete variable domain is GAGVSQSPSNKVTEKGKDVELRCDPISGHTALYWYRQSLGQGLEFLIYFQGNSAPDKSGLPSDRFSAERTGGSVSTLTIQRTQQEDSAVYLCASSLRAGISNQPQHFGDGTRLSIL.

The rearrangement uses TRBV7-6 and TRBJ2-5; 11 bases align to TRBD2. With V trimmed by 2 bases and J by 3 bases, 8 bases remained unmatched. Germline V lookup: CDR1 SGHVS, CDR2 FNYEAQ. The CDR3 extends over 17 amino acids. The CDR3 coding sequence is TGTGCCAGCAGCTTACTGAATAGCGGGAGGGCCGAAGAGACCCAGTACTTC. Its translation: CASSLLNSGRAEETQYF.

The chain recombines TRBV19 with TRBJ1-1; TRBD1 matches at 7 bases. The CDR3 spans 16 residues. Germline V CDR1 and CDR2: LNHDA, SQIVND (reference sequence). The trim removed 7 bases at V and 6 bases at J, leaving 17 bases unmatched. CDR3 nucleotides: TGTGCCAGTACCGATGGACAGGATCGTGGATACGCTGAAGCTTTCTTT. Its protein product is CASTDGQDRGYAEAFF.

The CDR3 DNA reads TGTGCCAGCAGTTGTGGCCAGGAGGGCTACGAGCAGTACTTC. Protein sequence: CASSCGQEGYEQYF. The chain carries TRBV25-1 and TRBJ2-7, with D tentatively TRBD2 (6 bases). Per germline, CDR1 MGHDK and CDR2 SYGVNS. CDR3 size: 14 residues. V was clipped by 5 bases and J by 3 bases, with 14 bases between them.

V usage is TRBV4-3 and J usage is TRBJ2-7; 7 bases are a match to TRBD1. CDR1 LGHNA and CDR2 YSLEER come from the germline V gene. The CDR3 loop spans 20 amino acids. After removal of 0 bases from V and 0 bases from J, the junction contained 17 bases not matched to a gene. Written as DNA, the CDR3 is TGCGCCAGCAGCCAAGAAAAATCTTTTCCCGGGACAGTGGTCTCCTACGAGCAGTACTTC. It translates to CASSQEKSFPGTVVSYEQYF.

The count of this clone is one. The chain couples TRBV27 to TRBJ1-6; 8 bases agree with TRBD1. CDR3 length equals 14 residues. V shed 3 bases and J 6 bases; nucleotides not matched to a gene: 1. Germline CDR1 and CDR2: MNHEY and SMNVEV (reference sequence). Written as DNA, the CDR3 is TGTGCCAGCAGTTTCGGACAGGGTAATTCACCCCTCCACTTT. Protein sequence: CASSFGQGNSPLHF.

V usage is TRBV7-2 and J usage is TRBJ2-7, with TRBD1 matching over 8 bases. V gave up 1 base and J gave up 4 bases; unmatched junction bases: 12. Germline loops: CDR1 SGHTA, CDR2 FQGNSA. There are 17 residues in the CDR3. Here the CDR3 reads CASSLELLWTGQYEQYF. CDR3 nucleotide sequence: TGTGCCAGCAGCTTAGAGCTTTTATGGACAGGGCAGTACGAGCAGTACTTC.

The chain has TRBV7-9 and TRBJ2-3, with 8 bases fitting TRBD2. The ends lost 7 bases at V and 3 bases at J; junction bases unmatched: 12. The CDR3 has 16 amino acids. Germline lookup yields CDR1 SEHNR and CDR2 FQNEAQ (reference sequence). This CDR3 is CASNPPRTSLTDTQYF. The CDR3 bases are TGTGCCAGCAACCCCCCCAGGACTAGCTTGACAGATACGCAGTATTTT.

Here the CDR3 DNA reads TGTGCCAGCAGAGGACACATGTTGGAGACCCAGTACTTC. It is translated as CASRGHMLETQYF. The gene calls are TRBV6-6 and TRBJ2-5; D might be TRBD1 (5 bases). CDR3 length: 13 amino acids. Trimming removed 6 bases from V and 5 bases from J, with 13 bases in between. Germline loops: CDR1 MNHNY, CDR2 SVGAGI (reference sequence).

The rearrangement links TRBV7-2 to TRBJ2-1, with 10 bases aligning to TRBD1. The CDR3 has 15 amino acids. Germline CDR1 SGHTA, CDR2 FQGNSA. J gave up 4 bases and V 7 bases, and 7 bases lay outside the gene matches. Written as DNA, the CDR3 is TGTGCCAGCACCTGGGGGGACAGGGGATACAATGAGCAGTTCTTC. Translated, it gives CASTWGDRGYNEQFF.

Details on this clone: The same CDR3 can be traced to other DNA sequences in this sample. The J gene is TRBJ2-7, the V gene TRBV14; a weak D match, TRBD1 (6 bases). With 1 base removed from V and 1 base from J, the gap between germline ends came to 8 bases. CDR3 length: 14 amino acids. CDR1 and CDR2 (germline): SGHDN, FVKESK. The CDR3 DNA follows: TGTGCCAGCAGCCAAGGCCAGGGGTCCTACGAGCAGTACTTC. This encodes CASSQGQGSYEQYF.

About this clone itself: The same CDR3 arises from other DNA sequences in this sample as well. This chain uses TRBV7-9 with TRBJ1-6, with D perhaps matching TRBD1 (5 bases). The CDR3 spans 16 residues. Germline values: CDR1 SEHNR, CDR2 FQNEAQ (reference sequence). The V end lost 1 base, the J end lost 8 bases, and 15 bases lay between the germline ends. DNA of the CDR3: TGTGCCAGCAGCTTAGTATCCGGGACTGAGGATTCACCCCTCCACTTT. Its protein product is CASSLVSGTEDSPLHF.

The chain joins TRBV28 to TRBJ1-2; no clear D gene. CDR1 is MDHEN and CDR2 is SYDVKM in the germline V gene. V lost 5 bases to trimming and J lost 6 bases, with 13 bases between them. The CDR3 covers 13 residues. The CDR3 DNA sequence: TGTGCCAGCAGTGTGCAGTACCGGGATGGCTACACCTTC. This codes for CASSVQYRDGYTF.

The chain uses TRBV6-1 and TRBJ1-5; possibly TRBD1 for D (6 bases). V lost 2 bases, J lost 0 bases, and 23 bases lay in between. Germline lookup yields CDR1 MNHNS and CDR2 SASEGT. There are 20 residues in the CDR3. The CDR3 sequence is CASSENEGGEQGGSNQPQHF. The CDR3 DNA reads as TGTGCCAGCAGTGAAAACGAAGGGGGGGAACAGGGAGGTAGCAATCAGCCCCAGCATTTT.